This entry is about one T cell receptor beta chain. These data belong to a study of cytomegalovirus exposure and HLA in healthy donors. The CDR3 is 17 amino acids. The J segment lost 2 bases and the V segment lost 1 base, leaving 7 bases of the junction unmatched. Germline CDR1 reads LGHNA; CDR2 reads YNFKEQ. PCR employed 60 Vbeta and 13 Jbeta primers. The data were produced by immunoSEQ multiplex PCR, yet TCRdb's version contains in-frame clones alone and is incomplete. Of around 190,000 clones in the sample, over 60% are singletons; the top ten hold roughly 0.99%. The source material was PBMCs. This TCR came from a woman aged 40 to 50 in good health and CMV-seronegative. This rearrangement joins TRBV4-2 to TRBJ2-1; TRBD2 agrees at 8 bases. CDR3 DNA: TGTGCCAGCAGCCAAGCTCGCAGCGGGAGCGCCTACAATGAGCAGTTCTTC. Protein product: CASSQARSGSAYNEQFF.